One sample yielded the 8 T cell receptor beta chains listed below, sequenced in a study of T cells in localized non-small cell lung cancer. TCRdb's table, derived via immunoSEQ multiplex PCR, lists solely in-frame clones and lacks some. Seen here are fewer than 15,000 clones, 65% to 85% observed once, and the top ten hold about 4%. This material consisted of peripheral blood, taken before any cancer treatment. These TCRs come from a female donor of 60 years or more with stage I squamous cell lung carcinoma.

CDR3 in amino acids: CASSLDPGGREQYF. CDR3 in DNA: TGTGCCAGCAGCTTAGATCCGGGGGGGCGGGAGCAGTACTTC. The chain employs TRBV11-2 and TRBJ2-7, with 8 bases fitting TRBD2. The germline V gene has CDR1 SGHAT and CDR2 FQNNGV. V gave up 0 bases and J gave up 7 bases; unmatched junction bases: 5. This CDR3 contains 14 residues.

This clone showed up just a few times. The chain combines TRBV30 with TRBJ2-7; TRBD2 matches at 10 bases. Germline V gene sequence: CDR1 GTSNPN, CDR2 SVGIG (reference sequence). The V and J ends lost 1 base and 3 bases, in that order; junction bases with no gene match: 3. The CDR3 is 14 residues long. The CDR3 nucleotides are TGTGCCTGGAGTGGTACTAGCGGGGTCTACGAGCAGTACTTC. It codes for CAWSGTSGVYEQYF.

The V call is TRBV19, the J call TRBJ1-1; tentative D call: TRBD1 (5 bases). With 9 bases removed from V and 1 base from J, the gap between germline ends came to 6 bases. Germline V CDR1 and CDR2: LNHDA, SQIVND (reference sequence). The CDR3 is made up of 11 amino acids. In DNA, the CDR3 is TGTGCCAGCAGGGCGAACACTGAAGCTTTCTTT. Residues: CASRANTEAFF.

V usage is TRBV5-1 and J usage is TRBJ1-3; TRBD1 might be the D (5 bases). The CDR3 sequence is 14 residues long. The V gene lost 4 bases and the J gene lost 11 bases, with 19 bases spanning the gap. Germline CDR1 and CDR2: SGHRS and YFSETQ. The CDR3 DNA sequence: TGCGCCAGCAGCCCCGGGACGGAAGGGAATGCCATATATTTT. It encodes CASSPGTEGNAIYF. Together with reference TRBV5-1 and TRBJ1-3, the CDR3 gives the full variable domain: KAGVTQTPRYLIKTRGQQVTLSCSPISGHRSVSWYQQTPGQGLQFLFEYFSETQRNKGNFPGRFSGRQFSNSRSEMNVSTLELGDSALYLCASSPGTEGNAIYFGEGSWLTVV.

The chain has TRBV11-2 and TRBJ1-1; TRBD1 is a possible D gene (5 bases). The V gene's germline CDR1 is SGHAT and CDR2 FQNNGV. Trimming stripped 5 bases from V and 2 bases from J, with 15 bases between. The CDR3 runs to 15 residues. CDR3 in DNA: TGTGCCAGCAGCCGAACGACAGAATATAACACTGAAGCTTTCTTT. The encoded protein is CASSRTTEYNTEAFF.

This chain uses TRBV11-2 with TRBJ1-2; the D gene is possibly TRBD1 (6 bases). Per germline, CDR1 SGHAT and CDR2 FQNNGV. The V gene lost 5 bases and the J gene lost 4 bases, with 14 bases spanning the gap. CDR3 size: 14 residues. For the CDR3, the DNA is TGTGCCAGCAGCCCAAACCAGGGGCGCTATGGCTACACCTTC. Amino acids: CASSPNQGRYGYTF.

This rearrangement joins TRBV2 to TRBJ1-2; tentatively, D is TRBD1 (5 bases). V was cut by 7 bases and J by 8 bases, with 14 bases left in between. Per germline, CDR1 SNHLY and CDR2 FYNNEI. This CDR3 is built from 12 residues. CDR3: CASMGRGGGYTF. CDR3 sequence (DNA): TGTGCCAGCATGGGTAGGGGCGGGGGCTACACCTTC.

The chain links TRBV19 to TRBJ2-7, with D maybe TRBD1 (5 bases). Trimming shortened V by 6 bases and J by 4 bases, and 19 bases separated the two germline ends. This CDR3 spans 15 amino acids. CDR1 is LNHDA, CDR2 SQIVND, per germline (reference sequence). CDR3 loop: CASSPGASREYEQYF. The DNA of the CDR3 is TGTGCCAGTAGCCCTGGGGCCTCAAGAGAATACGAGCAGTACTTC.